This T cell receptor beta chain was captured by sequencing in a study of blood T cells in healthy people across ages. The authors ran a second PCR of about 6 to 11 cycles using a sample-barcoded 5' primer and a J-beta primer mix. TCRdb reprocessed the 5' RACE reads via MiXCR and lists one record per CDR3 protein. The sample has approximately 940,000 distinct CDR3 sequences, roughly 50% seen once. This clonotype was recorded a few times. The CDR3 consists of 17 residues. CDR1 is SGHTA, CDR2 FQGNSA, per germline. The V end was cut by 0 bases, the J end by 4 bases, with 13 bases between. The genes are TRBV7-2 and TRBJ2-6; perhaps TRBD2 as D (5 bases). Sequenced input: blood. The clonotype comes from a man aged 25-40 years in good health. CDR3 in DNA: TGTGCCAGCAGCTTAGCGGGTATCGGGGTAGGGGCCAACGTCCTGACTTTC. It codes for CASSLAGIGVGANVLTF.